This passage covers 19 T cell receptor beta chains from one sample sequenced in a study of technical replicates of blood from a handful of donors (dated by TCRdb to the late 2010s). The library was built by means of the immunoSEQ multiplex PCR assay. TCRdb's version of the immuneACCESS table is confined to in-frame rearrangements and falls short of the full clone set. An unresolved V gene accounts for under half of the shortfall where checked; the remainder is of unknown origin. The sample profile shows roughly 81,000 clones; about 97% of them were found once. The ten largest make up more than 0.15% of the sample. Specimen: T cells isolated from PBMCs. These receptors were obtained from a human donor in good health.

This clone was seen just once. V usage is TRBV11-1 and J usage is TRBJ1-1, with D uncertain. Trimming removed 4 bases from V and 0 bases from J, with 6 bases in between. The CDR3 spans 13 residues. Germline values: CDR1 SGHAT, CDR2 FQDESV (reference sequence). The CDR3 reads CASSSQMNTEAFF. CDR3 DNA: TGTGCCAGCAGCTCACAGATGAACACTGAAGCTTTCTTT. The variable domain in full, completed from reference TRBV11-1 and TRBJ1-1, reads EAEVAQSPRYKITEKSQAVAFWCDPISGHATLYWYRQILGQGPELLVQFQDESVVDDSQLPKDRFSAERLKGVDSTLKIQPAELGDSAMYLCASSSQMNTEAFFGQGTRLTVV.

The gene calls are TRBV29-1 and TRBJ2-1; D ambiguous. CDR3 length: 11 amino acids. The V end lost 1 base, the J end lost 9 bases, and 7 bases lay between the germline ends. Germline lookup yields CDR1 SQVTM and CDR2 ANQGSEA. CDR3 sequence (DNA): TGCAGCGTTGAAGGAGTCGGTGAGCAGTTCTTC. It translates to CSVEGVGEQFF.

The J gene is TRBJ1-6, the V gene TRBV6-4; 8 bases align to TRBD1. Germline loops: CDR1 MRHNA, CDR2 SNTAGT. This CDR3 is 18 amino acids long. Trimming at V came to 0 bases and at J to 0 bases, leaving 4 bases not matched to a gene. The CDR3 protein is CASSDSQGASSYNSPLHF. The CDR3 DNA sequence: TGTGCCAGCAGTGACTCCCAGGGGGCATCCTCCTATAATTCACCCCTCCACTTT.

The sample holds one count of this clone. This chain connects TRBV5-1 to TRBJ1-2; D not certain. V gave up 0 bases and J gave up 6 bases, with 6 bases separating them. The CDR3 is 12 amino acids. Germline V gives CDR1 SGHRS, CDR2 YFSETQ. CDR3 residues: CASSLESDGYTF. CDR3 nucleotide sequence: TGCGCCAGCAGCTTGGAGTCGGATGGCTACACCTTC. The variable domain in full, completed from reference TRBV5-1 and TRBJ1-2, reads KAGVTQTPRYLIKTRGQQVTLSCSPISGHRSVSWYQQTPGQGLQFLFEYFSETQRNKGNFPGRFSGRQFSNSRSEMNVSTLELGDSALYLCASSLESDGYTFGSGTRLTVV.

The chain is built from TRBV5-8 and TRBJ2-5, with D possibly being TRBD1 (5 bases). The CDR3 totals 12 residues. Trimming pared 3 bases from V and 5 bases from J, leaving 8 bases between. The germline V gene encodes CDR1 SGHTS and CDR2 YDEGEE. The CDR3 region has the DNA TGTGCCAGCAGCTCCAACAGGGAGACCCAGTACTTC. Residues: CASSSNRETQYF.

The gene calls are TRBV5-8 and TRBJ2-1; 7 nucleotides agree with TRBD2. After removal of 4 bases from V and 5 bases from J, the junction contained 3 bases not matched to a gene. The CDR3 is made up of 13 amino acids. Germline loops: CDR1 SGHTS, CDR2 YDEGEE. This chain's CDR3 is CASSVGTNNEQFF. The DNA for the CDR3 is TGTGCCAGCAGCGTCGGGACTAACAATGAGCAGTTCTTC.

The rearrangement joins TRBV21-1 to TRBJ2-3; whether TRBD2, the table's D call, matches the DNA was not checked. TRBV21-1 is designated a pseudogene. This CDR3 has 12 residues. CDR3: CASSKAGDTQYF. In nucleotides, the CDR3 is TGTGCCAGCAGCAAAGCCGGGGATACGCAGTATTTT.

In nucleotides, the CDR3 is TGTGCCAGCAGCCCCGGAGGTAGGGTGGGCAAAAACATTCAGTACTTC. Amino acid sequence: CASSPGGRVGKNIQYF. The V gene is TRBV5-4, the J gene TRBJ2-4; possible D gene TRBD2, 5 bases. Trimming stripped 4 bases from V and 3 bases from J, with 17 bases between. CDR1 SGHNT and CDR2 YYREEE come from the germline V gene (reference sequence). The CDR3 totals 16 residues.

The gene calls are TRBV28 and TRBJ2-7, with 7 positions matching TRBD1. V was clipped by 7 bases and J by 3 bases; unmatched bases: 9. Germline CDR1 MDHEN, CDR2 SYDVKM. CDR3 size: 14 residues. The DNA for the CDR3 is TGTGCCAGCACCCCCGACAGGGTACACTACGAGCAGTACTTC. Its translation: CASTPDRVHYEQYF.

The chain recombines TRBV5-4 with TRBJ2-3; 10 bases map to TRBD2. CDR3 length equals 16 residues. Germline CDR1 SGHNT, CDR2 YYREEE (reference sequence). Trimming at V came to 4 bases and at J to 2 bases, leaving 7 bases not matched to a gene. This CDR3 is CASSPSLAGDTDTQYF. DNA of the CDR3: TGTGCCAGCAGCCCCTCCCTAGCGGGGGACACAGATACGCAGTATTTT.

This clone was found once. The chain carries TRBV5-1 and TRBJ2-7; 11 nucleotides line up with TRBD1. The CDR3 runs 15 residues. The trim removed 4 bases at V and 3 bases at J, leaving 6 bases unmatched. Germline V gene lookup returns CDR1 SGHRS and CDR2 YFSETQ. The CDR3 loop reads CASSIGQGAVYEQYF. In DNA, the CDR3 is TGCGCCAGCAGCATCGGACAGGGGGCAGTCTACGAGCAGTACTTC. Based on the CDR3 plus reference TRBV5-1 and TRBJ2-7, the full variable domain is KAGVTQTPRYLIKTRGQQVTLSCSPISGHRSVSWYQQTPGQGLQFLFEYFSETQRNKGNFPGRFSGRQFSNSRSEMNVSTLELGDSALYLCASSIGQGAVYEQYFGPGTRLTVT.

The genes are TRBV2 and TRBJ2-1, with 7 bases matching TRBD1. The length of the CDR3 is 16 residues. J gave up 3 bases and V 4 bases, and 9 bases lay outside the gene matches. Germline V lookup: CDR1 SNHLY, CDR2 FYNNEI. CDR3 region: CASSVGPGQFYNEQFF. The DNA for the CDR3 is TGTGCCAGCAGTGTCGGCCCGGGACAGTTCTACAATGAGCAGTTCTTC.

The CDR3 reads CAGTPTNTGELFF. As DNA, the CDR3 is TGTGCCGGGACACCTACGAACACCGGGGAGCTGTTTTTT. The V gene is TRBV6-1, the J gene TRBJ2-2; weak D call: TRBD1 (6 bases). CDR1 and CDR2 (germline): MNHNS, SASEGT. V dropped 11 bases and J dropped 0 bases, with 10 bases sitting between them. This CDR3 is 13 amino acids long.

This sequence joins TRBV5-4 and TRBJ2-7, with TRBD1 identical over 7 bases. From germline, CDR1 is SGHNT and CDR2 YYREEE (reference sequence). J lost 9 bases, V lost 4 bases, and 4 bases had no gene match. This CDR3 has 11 residues. CDR3 protein: CASSVDRVQYF. For the CDR3, the DNA is TGTGCCAGCAGCGTAGACAGGGTGCAGTACTTC.

The rearrangement uses TRBV28 and TRBJ2-7; 9 nucleotides line up with TRBD2. This CDR3 has 16 amino acids. Germline-derived CDR1 and CDR2 are MDHEN and SYDVKM. V shed 6 bases, J shed 3 bases, and the junction held 12 bases outside the gene matches. Here the CDR3 DNA reads TGTGCCAGCAGCAACCCCGGACTAGCGACTGGCTACGAGCAGTACTTC. It codes for CASSNPGLATGYEQYF. The full variable domain, with the rest looked up from reference TRBV28 and TRBJ2-7, is DVKVTQSSRYLVKRTGEKVFLECVQDMDHENMFWYRQDPGLGLRLIYFSYDVKMKEKGDIPEGYSVSREKKERFSLILESASTNQTSMYLCASSNPGLATGYEQYFGPGTRLTVT.

V is TRBV29-1 and J is TRBJ2-7; maybe TRBD2 (5 bases). The CDR3 is 13 residues long. Germline V gives CDR1 SQVTM, CDR2 ANQGSEA. Trimming took off 3 bases at V and 2 bases at J, with 11 bases between the two ends. Here the CDR3 DNA reads TGCAGCGTTGAGGTGATGACTACCTACGAGCAGTACTTC. It is translated as CSVEVMTTYEQYF.

V is TRBV6-5 and J is TRBJ1-5; D possibly corresponds to TRBD1 (5 bases). The CDR3 runs 13 residues. Germline CDR1 reads MNHEY; CDR2 reads SVGAGI. V was pared by 6 bases and J by 7 bases, with 13 bases between. CDR3 region: CASSLHRGQPQHF. Written as DNA, the CDR3 is TGTGCCAGCAGCCTACATCGGGGGCAGCCCCAGCATTTT.

In nucleotides, the CDR3 is TGTGCCAGCAGTTTCAGTGCCGGGAATACGGAAAAACTGTTTTTT. Translation: CASSFSAGNTEKLFF. The chain carries TRBV27 and TRBJ1-4; D is unclear. CDR1 is MNHEY and CDR2 is SMNVEV in the germline V gene (reference sequence). Trimming left V 3 bases short and J 8 bases short, with 16 bases between. This CDR3 contains 15 residues.

The CDR3 spells CASSHTPPSGSFTGELFF. CDR3 DNA: TGCGCCAGCAGCCACACTCCCCCTAGCGGGAGTTTTACCGGGGAGCTGTTTTTT. The chain joins TRBV5-1 to TRBJ2-2; 10 positions agree with TRBD2. With V trimmed by 4 bases and J by 5 bases, 14 bases remained unmatched. The CDR3 runs 18 residues. CDR1 SGHRS and CDR2 YFSETQ come from the germline V gene.